This T cell receptor beta chain was profiled in a study of shared clonotypes between healthy human individuals. Study context: The donor pool was made up of a couple of women and a few men aged 18 to 49.

The CDR3 is 16 amino acids. V was cut by 2 bases and J by 0 bases, with 11 bases left in between. In germline, CDR1 is ENHRY, CDR2 SYGVKD. The protocol was immunoSEQ multiplex PCR, while the TCRdb copy is restricted to in-frame clones and leaves out a portion. The sample has some 450,000 clones; 70% to 80% are singletons. Among the donors, all were Caucasian adults who lived in Nashville, Tennessee. J is TRBJ1-5 and V is TRBV10-3; D may be TRBD1 (5 bases). What was sequenced was PBMCs. This sequence originates from a woman aged 35 to 49 in good health. Some clones in this sample may be carry-over from other donors' samples. The CDR3 coding sequence is TGTGCCATCAGTGAGACTCGAACAGGTAGCAATCAGCCCCAGCATTTT. This translates into CAISETRTGSNQPQHF.